This entry describes one TCR beta chain. This sample was included in a study of T cell responses to AZD1222 COVID-19 vaccine. Germline loops: CDR1 SNHLY, CDR2 FYNNEI. The CDR3 is 13 residues long. V dropped 6 bases and J dropped 5 bases, with 11 bases sitting between them. Assay used: immunoSEQ multiplex PCR; TCRdb lists only in-frame clones, some missing. The data hold around 170,000 clones, with approximately 90% observed a single time. Sequencing was performed on peripheral blood, taken on day 0 of AZD1222 vaccination. The sequence was collected from an adult in good health. The chain uses TRBV2 and TRBJ2-1; D is ambiguous. As DNA, the CDR3 is TGTGCCAGCAGCCAAGGTCGCCACAATGAGCAGTTCTTC. This encodes CASSQGRHNEQFF.